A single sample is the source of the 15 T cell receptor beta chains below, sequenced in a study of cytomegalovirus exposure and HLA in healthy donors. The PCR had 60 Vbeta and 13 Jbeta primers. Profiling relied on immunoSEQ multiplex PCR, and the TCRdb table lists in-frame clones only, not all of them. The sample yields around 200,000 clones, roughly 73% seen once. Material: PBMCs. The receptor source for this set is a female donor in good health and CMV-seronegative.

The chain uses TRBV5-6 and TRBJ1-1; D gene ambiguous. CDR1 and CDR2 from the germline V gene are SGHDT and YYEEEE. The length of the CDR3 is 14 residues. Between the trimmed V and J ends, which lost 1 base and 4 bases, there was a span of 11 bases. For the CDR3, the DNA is TGTGCCAGCAGCTTGATCTGGGAGGGCACTGAAGCTTTCTTT. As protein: CASSLIWEGTEAFF.

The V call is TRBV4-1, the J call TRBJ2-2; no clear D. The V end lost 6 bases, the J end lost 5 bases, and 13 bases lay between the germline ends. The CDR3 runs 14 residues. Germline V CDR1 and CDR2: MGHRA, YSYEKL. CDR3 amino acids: CASRPGSRTGELFF. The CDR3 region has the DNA TGCGCCAGCAGACCCGGGTCCCGTACCGGGGAGCTGTTTTTT.

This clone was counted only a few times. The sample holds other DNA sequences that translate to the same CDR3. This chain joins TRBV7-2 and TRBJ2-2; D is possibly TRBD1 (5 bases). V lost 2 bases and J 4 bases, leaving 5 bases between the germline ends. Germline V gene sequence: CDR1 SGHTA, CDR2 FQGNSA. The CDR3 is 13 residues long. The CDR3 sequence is CASSLRGTGELFF. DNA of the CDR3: TGTGCCAGCAGCTTAAGGGGCACCGGGGAGCTGTTTTTT. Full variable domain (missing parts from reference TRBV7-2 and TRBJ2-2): GAGVSQSPSNKVTEKGKDVELRCDPISGHTALYWYRQSLGQGLEFLIYFQGNSAPDKSGLPSDRFSAERTGGSVSTLTIQRTQQEDSAVYLCASSLRGTGELFFGEGSRLTVL.

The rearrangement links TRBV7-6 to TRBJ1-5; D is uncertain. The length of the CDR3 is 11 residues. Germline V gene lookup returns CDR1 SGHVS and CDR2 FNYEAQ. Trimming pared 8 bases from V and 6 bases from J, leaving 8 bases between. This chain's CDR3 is CASPYTQPQHF. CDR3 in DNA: TGTGCCAGCCCCTATACTCAGCCCCAGCATTTT.

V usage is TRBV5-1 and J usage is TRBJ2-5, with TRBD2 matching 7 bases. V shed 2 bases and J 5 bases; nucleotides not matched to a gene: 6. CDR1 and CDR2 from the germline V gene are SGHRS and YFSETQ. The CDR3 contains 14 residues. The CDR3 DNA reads TGCGCCAGCAGCTTCACGGGAGGACTGGAGACCCAGTACTTC. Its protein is CASSFTGGLETQYF.

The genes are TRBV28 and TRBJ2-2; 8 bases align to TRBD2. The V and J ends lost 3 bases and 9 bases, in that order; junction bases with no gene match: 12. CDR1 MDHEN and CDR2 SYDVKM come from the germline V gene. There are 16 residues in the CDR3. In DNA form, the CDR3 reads TGTGCCAGCAGTTTGGTCCAGCGGGAGTTTCTCCGGGAGCTGTTTTTT. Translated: CASSLVQREFLRELFF.

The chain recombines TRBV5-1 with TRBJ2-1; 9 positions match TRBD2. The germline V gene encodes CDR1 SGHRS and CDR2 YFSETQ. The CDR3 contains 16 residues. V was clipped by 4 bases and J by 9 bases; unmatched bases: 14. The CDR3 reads CASSPPGGRVGREQFF. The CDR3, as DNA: TGCGCCAGCAGCCCACCCGGCGGGAGGGTGGGGCGTGAGCAGTTCTTC.

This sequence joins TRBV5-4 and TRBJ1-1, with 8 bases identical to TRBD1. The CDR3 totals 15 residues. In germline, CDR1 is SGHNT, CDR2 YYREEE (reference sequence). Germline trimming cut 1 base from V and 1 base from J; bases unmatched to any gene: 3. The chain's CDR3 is CASSLWGTGNTEAFF. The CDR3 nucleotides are TGTGCCAGCAGCTTGTGGGGGACAGGGAACACTGAAGCTTTCTTT.

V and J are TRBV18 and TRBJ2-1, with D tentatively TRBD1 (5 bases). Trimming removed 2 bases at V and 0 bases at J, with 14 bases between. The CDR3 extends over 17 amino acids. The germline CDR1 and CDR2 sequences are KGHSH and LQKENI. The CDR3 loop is CASSPTQGRPSYNEQFF. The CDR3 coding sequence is TGTGCCAGCTCACCAACCCAGGGCAGGCCCTCCTACAATGAGCAGTTCTTC.

The CDR3 sequence: CSASGEETQYF. DNA for the CDR3: TGCAGTGCTAGCGGGGAAGAGACCCAGTACTTC. The chain recombines TRBV20-1 with TRBJ2-5; D might be TRBD2 (5 bases). The CDR3 is 11 amino acids. CDR1 is DFQATT, CDR2 SNEGSKA, per germline (reference sequence). Trimming took off 3 bases at V and 3 bases at J, with 5 bases between the two ends.

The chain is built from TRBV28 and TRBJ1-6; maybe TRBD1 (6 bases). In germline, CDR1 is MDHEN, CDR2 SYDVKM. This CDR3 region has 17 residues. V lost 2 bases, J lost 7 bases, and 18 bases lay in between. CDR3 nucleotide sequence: TGTGCCAGCAGTTTAGGATCGATCAGGGGATACAATTCACCCCTCCACTTT. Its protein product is CASSLGSIRGYNSPLHF. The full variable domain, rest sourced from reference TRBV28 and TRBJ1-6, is DVKVTQSSRYLVKRTGEKVFLECVQDMDHENMFWYRQDPGLGLRLIYFSYDVKMKEKGDIPEGYSVSREKKERFSLILESASTNQTSMYLCASSLGSIRGYNSPLHFGNGTRLTVT.

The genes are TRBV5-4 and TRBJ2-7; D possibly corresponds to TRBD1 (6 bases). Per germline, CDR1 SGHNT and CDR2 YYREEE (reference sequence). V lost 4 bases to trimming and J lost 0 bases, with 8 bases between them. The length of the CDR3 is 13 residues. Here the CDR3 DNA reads TGTGCCAGCAGCCCAGGGGACTCCTACGAGCAGTACTTC. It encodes CASSPGDSYEQYF.

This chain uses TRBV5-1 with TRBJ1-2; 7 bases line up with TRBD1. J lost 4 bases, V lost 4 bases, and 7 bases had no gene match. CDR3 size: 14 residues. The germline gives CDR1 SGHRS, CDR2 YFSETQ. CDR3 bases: TGCGCCAGCAGCGAACCCGGGACAGCCTATGGCTACACCTTC. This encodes CASSEPGTAYGYTF.

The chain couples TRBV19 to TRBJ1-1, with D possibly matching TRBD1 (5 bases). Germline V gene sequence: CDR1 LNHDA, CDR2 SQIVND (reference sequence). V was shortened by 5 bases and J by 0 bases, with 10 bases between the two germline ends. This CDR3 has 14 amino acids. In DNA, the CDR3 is TGTGCCAGTAGTTCCCCAGGGCTGAACACTGAAGCTTTCTTT. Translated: CASSSPGLNTEAFF.

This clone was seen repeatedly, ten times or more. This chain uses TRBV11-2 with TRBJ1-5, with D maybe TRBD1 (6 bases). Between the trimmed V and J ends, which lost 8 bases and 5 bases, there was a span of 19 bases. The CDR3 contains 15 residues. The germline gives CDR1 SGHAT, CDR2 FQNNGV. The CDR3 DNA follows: TGTGCCAGCCACTATGGGGGCAGGGTCGATCAGCCCCAGCATTTT. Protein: CASHYGGRVDQPQHF.